The TCR beta chain described here comes from a study of Ad26.COV2.S vaccination and SARS-CoV-2 variants (dated by TCRdb to the early 2020s). About the study as a whole: Donors in the vaccine arm were drawn from COV1001, a phase I-IIa trial of Ad26.COV2.S in healthy adults that was multicentre, randomized, double-blind and placebo-controlled. A total of some 30 samples were included in the TCR-sequenced set, comprising roughly 20 Ad26.COV2.S vaccine recipients, 5 placebo recipients and 8 SARS-CoV-2 convalescent individuals. Trial participants were randomized into five groups of five, in which low-dose or high-dose Ad26.COV2.S was given once or twice, or placebo was given on both occasions. Ad26.COV2.S was administered intramuscularly at 5 x 10^10 or 1 x 10^11 viral particles, either as a single shot or as two shots given 56 days apart. Throughout the experiments and outcome assessment, investigators stayed blinded to trial group allocation. TCRbeta repertoire sequencing served as the tool for gauging how specific and how broad the SARS-CoV-2-reactive T cell receptors were following Ad26.COV2.S vaccination.

The CDR3 holds 17 amino acids from the cysteine to the phenylalanine. The retained sequence is limited to the CDR3, 51 bases, with the frame set at the first base. Relative to germline, V is missing 3 bases and J is missing 0 bases, with 8 bases of the junction outside any gene match. Sequences SGHNT (CDR1) and YYREEE (CDR2) are obtained from the germline V gene (reference sequence). A remark on this clone: There is no known antigen for this receptor. Base quality data are lacking; no much larger clone is found one base away.

Overall study outcomes, separate from this receptor: Vaccine and placebo recipients had similar non-spike TCR breadth, a finding consistent with the vaccine containing only spike. Ad26.COV2.S recipients had higher spike-specific TCR breadth than placebo recipients (P = 0.0014). Comparing responses between vaccine doses or regimens was not something the study was powered to do. The authors noted that total T cell responses may have been underestimated by the TCR breadth and depth analyses. After vaccination, spike-specific CD8+ and CD4+ T cell responses were reported to show substantial breadth.

The immunoSEQ Assay was the method used to sequence TCRbeta CDR3 regions. After extraction, genomic DNA underwent amplification by bias-controlled multiplex PCR, followed by high-throughput sequencing. Regarding the original processing steps: To quantify the absolute abundance of every unique TCRbeta CDR3 region, sequences were collapsed and filtered. T cell fraction was estimated by normalizing TCRbeta template counts to usable DNA, with usable DNA measured through amplification of reference genes found in all nucleated cells. Repertoire TCRs were annotated as SARS-CoV-2-specific when V gene, CDR3 amino acid sequence and J gene were exactly matched to a known reactive TCR set. MIRA supplied the reference SARS-CoV-2 TCR set, which was filtered for enrichment in COVID-19-positive ImmuneCODE repertoires so that public or cross-reactive TCRs were removed. Based on the MIRA antigens, annotated TCRs were further analysed at the level of specific ORF or position within ORF. Depth was the summed frequency of annotated unique rearrangements, while breadth was defined as annotated unique rearrangements over total unique productive rearrangements. TCR breadth was compared between groups using two-sided Wilcoxon rank-sum tests. TCRdb holds this immuneACCESS table with in-frame rearrangements only. Some clones are missing; in checked studies, unresolved V genes explain under half, and the rest has no known cause. V and J calls and clone size come straight from that table; D and trimming were deduced from the DNA. The sample table lists 300,000 to 400,000 clones, about nine tenths of them with a count of one. Approximately 3.6% of the sample belongs to the ten largest clones.

The treatment or condition label of this sample denotes: some 20 received Ad26.COV2.S at low or high dose, single or two shots; five or six received placebo; per-sample allocation not given. Repertoires of vaccine and placebo recipients were sequenced from samples collected on day 63 after the first injection. Cohort 1b enrolled around 23 adults aged 18-55 years at a single site in Boston, USA, between 29 July and 7 August 2020. Ad26.COV2.S was a replication-incompetent adenovirus type 26 vector that expressed a prefusion-stabilized SARS-CoV-2 spike protein derived from the original Wuhan strain. Recombination connected TRBV5-4 to TRBJ2-3, and 9 bases in between align with TRBD1. The sequence came from a person aged 18-60 years who received the Ad26.COV2.S COVID-19 vaccine or a placebo. Sequencing was performed on peripheral blood, taken in a trial of Ad26.COV2.S vaccine versus placebo. CDR3 protein: CASSWLGTGTSTDTQYF. At the DNA level, the sequence is TGTGCCAGCAGCTGGCTCGGGACAGGGACTAGCACAGATACGCAGTATTTT. The CDR3, completed at both ends by the reference TRBV5-4 and TRBJ2-3 genes, gives the full variable domain ETGVTQSPTHLIKTRGQQVTLRCSSQSGHNTVSWYQQALGQGPQFIFQYYREEENGRGNFPPRFSGLQFPNYSSELNVNALELDDSALYLCASSWLGTGTSTDTQYFGPGTRLTVL.